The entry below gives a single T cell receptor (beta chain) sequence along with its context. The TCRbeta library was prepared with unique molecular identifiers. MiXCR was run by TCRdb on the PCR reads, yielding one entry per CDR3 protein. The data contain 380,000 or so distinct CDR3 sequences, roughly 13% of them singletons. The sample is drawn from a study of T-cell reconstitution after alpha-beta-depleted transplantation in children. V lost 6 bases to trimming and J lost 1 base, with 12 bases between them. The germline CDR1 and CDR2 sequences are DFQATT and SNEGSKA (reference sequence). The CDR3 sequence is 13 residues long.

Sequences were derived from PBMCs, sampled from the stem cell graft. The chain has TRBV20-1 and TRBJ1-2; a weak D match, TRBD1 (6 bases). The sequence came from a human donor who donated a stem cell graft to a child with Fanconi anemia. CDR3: CSASRGFNYGYTF. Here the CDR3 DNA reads TGCAGTGCCAGCAGGGGTTTTAACTATGGCTACACCTTC.